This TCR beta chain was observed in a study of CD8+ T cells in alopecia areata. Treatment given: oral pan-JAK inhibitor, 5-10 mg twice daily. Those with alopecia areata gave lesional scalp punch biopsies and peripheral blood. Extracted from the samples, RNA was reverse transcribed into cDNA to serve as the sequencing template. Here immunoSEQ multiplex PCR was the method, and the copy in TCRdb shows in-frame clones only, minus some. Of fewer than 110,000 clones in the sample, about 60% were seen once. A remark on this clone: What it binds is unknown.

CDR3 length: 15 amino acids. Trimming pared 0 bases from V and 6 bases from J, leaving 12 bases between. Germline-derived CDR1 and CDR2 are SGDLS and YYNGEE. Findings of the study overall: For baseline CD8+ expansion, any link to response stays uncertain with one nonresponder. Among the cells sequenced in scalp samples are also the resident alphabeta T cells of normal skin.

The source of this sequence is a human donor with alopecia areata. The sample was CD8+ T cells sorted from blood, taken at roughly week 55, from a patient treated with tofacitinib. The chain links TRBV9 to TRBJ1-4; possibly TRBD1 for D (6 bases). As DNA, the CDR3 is TGTGCCAGCAGCGTAGATCCAGGGGCAGATGAAAAACTGTTTTTT. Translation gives CASSVDPGADEKLFF.